The 3 T cell receptor beta chains reported below all come from one sample, sequenced in a study of cytomegalovirus exposure and HLA in healthy donors. Primers for the PCR totalled 60 Vbeta and 13 Jbeta. The assay was immunoSEQ multiplex PCR, and TCRdb's table has in-frame clones only and misses some. The sample records under 200,000 clones, 60% to 80% being singletons. Source material: PBMCs. These receptors all come from a man aged 35 to 55 in good health and CMV-seronegative.

In this sample, this clone turned up a few times. The chain couples TRBV7-9 to TRBJ1-4; TRBD1 might be the D (6 bases). Trimming cost V 4 bases and J 6 bases, with 15 bases left between them. The V gene's germline CDR1 is SEHNR and CDR2 FQNEAQ (reference sequence). The CDR3 loop spans 15 amino acids. The CDR3 loop reads CASSSGQPGDEKLFF. In DNA, the CDR3 is TGTGCCAGCAGCTCCGGACAGCCTGGCGATGAAAAACTGTTTTTT.

The chain is built from TRBV4-1 and TRBJ1-4, with a tentative D call TRBD1 (6 bases). Germline CDR1 is MGHRA and CDR2 is YSYEKL. Trimming removed 2 bases from V and 5 bases from J, with 12 bases in between. The CDR3 consists of 15 residues. The CDR3 sequence: CASSQQTGSNEKLFF. In DNA form, the CDR3 reads TGCGCCAGCAGCCAACAGACAGGTTCGAATGAAAAACTGTTTTTT.

The rearrangement links TRBV4-2 to TRBJ2-7, with 9 bases lining up with TRBD2. The germline gives CDR1 LGHNA, CDR2 YNFKEQ. The CDR3 runs to 16 residues. Trimming cost V 4 bases and J 1 base; bases outside gene matches: 8. CDR3 residues: CASSPLASGTSYEQYF. The DNA for the CDR3 is TGTGCCAGCAGCCCCCTGGCTAGCGGGACGTCCTACGAGCAGTACTTC.